This note documents a single T cell receptor (beta chain) sequence. The antigen is not known. The sample comes from a study of post-analysis software for immune sequencing data. Turning to the study itself: Included among the disease courses, which were recorded for the cohort, were relapsing-remitting, secondary progressive and progressive-relapsing multiple sclerosis. Study observations and caveats: Pronounced co-clustering by F measure was evident among identically batched samples. In multiple sclerosis, normalized Chao1 diversity was significantly below that of controls. Roughly five TRBV segments occurring more often in patients than controls included TRBV5-6, TRBV5-1 and TRBV20-1.

Tagging with unique molecular identifiers was a feature of the TCR beta cDNA libraries. TCRdb ran MiXCR on the PCR reads and lists one entry per CDR3 protein. The sample includes approximately 400,000 distinct CDR3 sequences, less than 35% of them seen just once. The CDR3 has 17 amino acids. Germline CDR1 reads MNHNS; CDR2 reads SASEGT. V lost 7 bases and J lost 3, with 21 bases in between. This TCR was sampled from a girl aged 5-17 years with multiple sclerosis. The rearrangement links TRBV6-1 to TRBJ1-4; TRBD1 is a possible D gene (6 bases). The sequenced material came from blood. This CDR3 reads CASTDWGAGAPNEKLFF. The CDR3 coding sequence is TGTGCCAGCACTGATTGGGGGGCGGGCGCCCCTAATGAAAAACTGTTTTTT.